This T cell receptor beta chain was retrieved from a study of cytomegalovirus exposure and HLA in healthy donors. Looking at the study overall: T cells numbering about 179 million yielded some 100 million unique TCR beta sequences in an earlier analysis. The study's findings and limits: The presence/absence work took it that sequencing depth was about the same across donors. In a later analysis, V- and J-gene trimming of beta chains associated with a DCLRE1C missense variant, replicated independently.

As concerns this clone: Its target is not known.

The study ran its PCR with 60 Vbeta and 13 Jbeta primers. Here immunoSEQ multiplex PCR was the method, and the copy in TCRdb shows in-frame clones only, minus some. This sample's clone table lists about 46,000 clones. This receptor was obtained from a middle-aged woman in good health and CMV-seronegative. Source material: PBMCs.

The CDR3 region is CASSQGGTGVNTEAFF. Written as DNA, the CDR3 is TGCGCCAGCAGCCAAGGGGGGACAGGGGTTAACACTGAAGCTTTCTTT. V is TRBV4-1 and J is TRBJ1-1; 10 bases line up with TRBD1. The CDR3 length is 16 residues. Trimming cost V 1 base and J 2 bases; bases outside gene matches: 4. Germline CDR1 MGHRA, CDR2 YSYEKL.